Listed here are 15 T cell receptor beta chains from one sample, sequenced in a study of cytomegalovirus exposure and HLA in healthy donors. Generated by immunoSEQ multiplex PCR, the TCRdb table keeps only in-frame clones and is missing some. The sample records some 130,000 clones, 89% being singletons. Sequenced sample: PBMCs. The source of these receptors is a woman younger than 35 in good health and CMV-seronegative.

In this sample, this clone turned up a few times. The chain employs TRBV27 and TRBJ2-7; 7 nucleotides agree with TRBD1. The germline V gene has CDR1 MNHEY and CDR2 SMNVEV (reference sequence). The CDR3 loop spans 16 amino acids. The V segment lost 6 bases and the J segment 5 bases; nucleotides outside the gene matches: 16. The CDR3: CASSSRQGTSIDEQYF. The CDR3 DNA reads as TGTGCCAGCAGCTCTAGACAGGGCACCTCAATAGACGAGCAGTACTTC.

With respect to this clone: Distinct nucleotide sequences in the sample also encode this CDR3. J is TRBJ1-6 and V is TRBV5-1; a weak D match, TRBD1 (6 bases). This CDR3 is built from 14 residues. Trimming shortened V by 0 bases and J by 7 bases, and 8 bases separated the two germline ends. Looked up from germline, CDR1 is SGHRS and CDR2 is YFSETQ. The CDR3 loop is CASSLDQGNSPLHF. DNA of the CDR3: TGCGCCAGCAGCTTGGATCAGGGGAATTCACCCCTCCACTTT. The variable domain in full, completed from reference TRBV5-1 and TRBJ1-6, reads KAGVTQTPRYLIKTRGQQVTLSCSPISGHRSVSWYQQTPGQGLQFLFEYFSETQRNKGNFPGRFSGRQFSNSRSEMNVSTLELGDSALYLCASSLDQGNSPLHFGNGTRLTVT.

The gene calls are TRBV5-1 and TRBJ2-3, with 8 bases that match TRBD1. Germline lookup yields CDR1 SGHRS and CDR2 YFSETQ. J was trimmed by 0 bases and V by 0 bases; bases with no gene match: 12. This CDR3 comprises 19 residues. The CDR3 DNA is TGCGCCAGCAGCTTGGCCAGGGGGCCCCTACTATCTAGCACAGATACGCAGTATTTT. This gives the protein CASSLARGPLLSSTDTQYF.

This clone was detected only once. This chain connects TRBV19 to TRBJ1-1; 7 nucleotides line up with TRBD1. CDR3 length equals 13 residues. Losses at the gene ends were 6 bases for V and 1 base for J; bases not matched to a gene: 2. Per the germline V gene, CDR1 is LNHDA and CDR2 is SQIVND (reference sequence). CDR3 sequence: CASRGTANTEAFF. The DNA for the CDR3 is TGTGCCAGTAGAGGGACAGCGAACACTGAAGCTTTCTTT.

This chain links TRBV5-4 with TRBJ1-6; D not certain. There are 17 residues in the CDR3. V gave up 4 bases and J gave up 0 bases, with 14 bases separating them. Germline CDR1 SGHNT, CDR2 YYREEE (reference sequence). The CDR3 region has the DNA TGTGCCAGCAGCGGTGACACCGGTTTCTCCTATAATTCACCCCTCCACTTT. Amino acids: CASSGDTGFSYNSPLHF.

This chain connects TRBV11-3 to TRBJ2-5, with no clear D. V lost 2 bases, J lost 2 bases, and 9 bases lay in between. The germline V gene has CDR1 SGHNT and CDR2 YENEEA. The CDR3 consists of 14 residues. This CDR3 reads CASSLSQAQETQYF. The CDR3 bases are TGTGCCAGCAGCTTAAGTCAGGCTCAAGAGACCCAGTACTTC.

This clone was seen once. The J gene is TRBJ2-1, the V gene TRBV11-2; 16 bases agree with TRBD2. Germline V gene lookup returns CDR1 SGHAT and CDR2 FQNNGV. This CDR3 comprises 19 residues. V was clipped by 1 base and J by 4 bases; unmatched bases: 7. This CDR3 is CASSLVGTSGGVRYNEQFF. The CDR3 DNA sequence: TGTGCCAGCAGCTTAGTGGGGACTAGCGGGGGGGTTAGGTACAATGAGCAGTTCTTC.

The chain is built from TRBV7-8 and TRBJ2-3; D gene uncertain. CDR3 size: 14 residues. The V end was cut by 1 base, the J end by 3 bases, with 8 bases between. Germline CDR1 and CDR2: SGHVS and FQNEAQ. CDR3 loop: CASSLGALTDTQYF. CDR3 DNA: TGTGCCAGCAGCTTAGGTGCGCTTACAGATACGCAGTATTTT.

This clone has a handful of counts. This rearrangement joins TRBV7-9 to TRBJ1-2; 7 bases agree with TRBD1. V gave up 3 bases and J gave up 5 bases; unmatched junction bases: 3. This CDR3 has 13 amino acids. Germline-derived CDR1 and CDR2 are SEHNR and FQNEAQ (reference sequence). CDR3 nucleotide sequence: TGTGCCAGCAGCTTCACAGGGGATTATGGCTACACCTTC. It translates to CASSFTGDYGYTF.

The CDR3 DNA sequence: TGTGCCAGCGACGGACAGTACGACTATGGCTACACCTTC. This gives the protein CASDGQYDYGYTF. This chain joins TRBV2 and TRBJ1-2, with D maybe TRBD1 (6 bases). In germline, CDR1 is SNHLY, CDR2 FYNNEI. This CDR3 has 13 amino acids. Trimming left V 8 bases short and J 3 bases short, with 13 bases between.

The chain combines TRBV29-1 with TRBJ1-4; the D gene is possibly TRBD1 (6 bases). This CDR3 has 14 residues. Between the trimmed V and J ends, which lost 3 bases and 2 bases, there was a span of 10 bases. The germline CDR1 and CDR2 sequences are SQVTM and ANQGSEA. This CDR3 is CSVEGAGTNEKLFF. CDR3 in DNA: TGCAGCGTTGAGGGGGCAGGTACTAATGAAAAACTGTTTTTT.

V and J are TRBV7-9 and TRBJ2-3; no reliable D call. CDR3 length equals 16 residues. The V end lost 2 bases, the J end lost 0 bases, and 12 bases lay between the germline ends. CDR1 is SEHNR, CDR2 FQNEAQ, per germline (reference sequence). The DNA of the CDR3 is TGTGCCAGCAGCTTAACTACATCCTCTAGCACAGATACGCAGTATTTT. Protein product: CASSLTTSSSTDTQYF.

The rearrangement joins TRBV5-4 to TRBJ1-6, with 7 positions matching TRBD1. The CDR3 is 14 amino acids. The V gene's germline CDR1 is SGHNT and CDR2 YYREEE (reference sequence). V lost 2 bases, J lost 6 bases, and 2 bases stayed unmatched. The CDR3 DNA is TGTGCCAGCAGCTTTGGACAGGCTAATTCACCCCTCCACTTT. This gives the protein CASSFGQANSPLHF.

The CDR3 DNA follows: TGTGCCAGCAGTTTCGGGGTCGAGACTGAAGCTTTCTTT. Amino acid sequence: CASSFGVETEAFF. J is TRBJ1-1 and V is TRBV27; D unclear. Trimming stripped 3 bases from V and 5 bases from J, with 10 bases between. The CDR3 is 13 amino acids. Per germline, CDR1 MNHEY and CDR2 SMNVEV (reference sequence).

The genes are TRBV4-1 and TRBJ2-7, with 12 nucleotides matching TRBD2. Germline V gives CDR1 MGHRA, CDR2 YSYEKL. Trimming cost V 4 bases and J 4 bases; bases outside gene matches: 11. The CDR3 loop spans 17 amino acids. The CDR3 region has the DNA TGCGCCAGCAGCCCAACTCAACTAGCGGGGGGCACGTACGAGCAGTACTTC. Its translation is CASSPTQLAGGTYEQYF.